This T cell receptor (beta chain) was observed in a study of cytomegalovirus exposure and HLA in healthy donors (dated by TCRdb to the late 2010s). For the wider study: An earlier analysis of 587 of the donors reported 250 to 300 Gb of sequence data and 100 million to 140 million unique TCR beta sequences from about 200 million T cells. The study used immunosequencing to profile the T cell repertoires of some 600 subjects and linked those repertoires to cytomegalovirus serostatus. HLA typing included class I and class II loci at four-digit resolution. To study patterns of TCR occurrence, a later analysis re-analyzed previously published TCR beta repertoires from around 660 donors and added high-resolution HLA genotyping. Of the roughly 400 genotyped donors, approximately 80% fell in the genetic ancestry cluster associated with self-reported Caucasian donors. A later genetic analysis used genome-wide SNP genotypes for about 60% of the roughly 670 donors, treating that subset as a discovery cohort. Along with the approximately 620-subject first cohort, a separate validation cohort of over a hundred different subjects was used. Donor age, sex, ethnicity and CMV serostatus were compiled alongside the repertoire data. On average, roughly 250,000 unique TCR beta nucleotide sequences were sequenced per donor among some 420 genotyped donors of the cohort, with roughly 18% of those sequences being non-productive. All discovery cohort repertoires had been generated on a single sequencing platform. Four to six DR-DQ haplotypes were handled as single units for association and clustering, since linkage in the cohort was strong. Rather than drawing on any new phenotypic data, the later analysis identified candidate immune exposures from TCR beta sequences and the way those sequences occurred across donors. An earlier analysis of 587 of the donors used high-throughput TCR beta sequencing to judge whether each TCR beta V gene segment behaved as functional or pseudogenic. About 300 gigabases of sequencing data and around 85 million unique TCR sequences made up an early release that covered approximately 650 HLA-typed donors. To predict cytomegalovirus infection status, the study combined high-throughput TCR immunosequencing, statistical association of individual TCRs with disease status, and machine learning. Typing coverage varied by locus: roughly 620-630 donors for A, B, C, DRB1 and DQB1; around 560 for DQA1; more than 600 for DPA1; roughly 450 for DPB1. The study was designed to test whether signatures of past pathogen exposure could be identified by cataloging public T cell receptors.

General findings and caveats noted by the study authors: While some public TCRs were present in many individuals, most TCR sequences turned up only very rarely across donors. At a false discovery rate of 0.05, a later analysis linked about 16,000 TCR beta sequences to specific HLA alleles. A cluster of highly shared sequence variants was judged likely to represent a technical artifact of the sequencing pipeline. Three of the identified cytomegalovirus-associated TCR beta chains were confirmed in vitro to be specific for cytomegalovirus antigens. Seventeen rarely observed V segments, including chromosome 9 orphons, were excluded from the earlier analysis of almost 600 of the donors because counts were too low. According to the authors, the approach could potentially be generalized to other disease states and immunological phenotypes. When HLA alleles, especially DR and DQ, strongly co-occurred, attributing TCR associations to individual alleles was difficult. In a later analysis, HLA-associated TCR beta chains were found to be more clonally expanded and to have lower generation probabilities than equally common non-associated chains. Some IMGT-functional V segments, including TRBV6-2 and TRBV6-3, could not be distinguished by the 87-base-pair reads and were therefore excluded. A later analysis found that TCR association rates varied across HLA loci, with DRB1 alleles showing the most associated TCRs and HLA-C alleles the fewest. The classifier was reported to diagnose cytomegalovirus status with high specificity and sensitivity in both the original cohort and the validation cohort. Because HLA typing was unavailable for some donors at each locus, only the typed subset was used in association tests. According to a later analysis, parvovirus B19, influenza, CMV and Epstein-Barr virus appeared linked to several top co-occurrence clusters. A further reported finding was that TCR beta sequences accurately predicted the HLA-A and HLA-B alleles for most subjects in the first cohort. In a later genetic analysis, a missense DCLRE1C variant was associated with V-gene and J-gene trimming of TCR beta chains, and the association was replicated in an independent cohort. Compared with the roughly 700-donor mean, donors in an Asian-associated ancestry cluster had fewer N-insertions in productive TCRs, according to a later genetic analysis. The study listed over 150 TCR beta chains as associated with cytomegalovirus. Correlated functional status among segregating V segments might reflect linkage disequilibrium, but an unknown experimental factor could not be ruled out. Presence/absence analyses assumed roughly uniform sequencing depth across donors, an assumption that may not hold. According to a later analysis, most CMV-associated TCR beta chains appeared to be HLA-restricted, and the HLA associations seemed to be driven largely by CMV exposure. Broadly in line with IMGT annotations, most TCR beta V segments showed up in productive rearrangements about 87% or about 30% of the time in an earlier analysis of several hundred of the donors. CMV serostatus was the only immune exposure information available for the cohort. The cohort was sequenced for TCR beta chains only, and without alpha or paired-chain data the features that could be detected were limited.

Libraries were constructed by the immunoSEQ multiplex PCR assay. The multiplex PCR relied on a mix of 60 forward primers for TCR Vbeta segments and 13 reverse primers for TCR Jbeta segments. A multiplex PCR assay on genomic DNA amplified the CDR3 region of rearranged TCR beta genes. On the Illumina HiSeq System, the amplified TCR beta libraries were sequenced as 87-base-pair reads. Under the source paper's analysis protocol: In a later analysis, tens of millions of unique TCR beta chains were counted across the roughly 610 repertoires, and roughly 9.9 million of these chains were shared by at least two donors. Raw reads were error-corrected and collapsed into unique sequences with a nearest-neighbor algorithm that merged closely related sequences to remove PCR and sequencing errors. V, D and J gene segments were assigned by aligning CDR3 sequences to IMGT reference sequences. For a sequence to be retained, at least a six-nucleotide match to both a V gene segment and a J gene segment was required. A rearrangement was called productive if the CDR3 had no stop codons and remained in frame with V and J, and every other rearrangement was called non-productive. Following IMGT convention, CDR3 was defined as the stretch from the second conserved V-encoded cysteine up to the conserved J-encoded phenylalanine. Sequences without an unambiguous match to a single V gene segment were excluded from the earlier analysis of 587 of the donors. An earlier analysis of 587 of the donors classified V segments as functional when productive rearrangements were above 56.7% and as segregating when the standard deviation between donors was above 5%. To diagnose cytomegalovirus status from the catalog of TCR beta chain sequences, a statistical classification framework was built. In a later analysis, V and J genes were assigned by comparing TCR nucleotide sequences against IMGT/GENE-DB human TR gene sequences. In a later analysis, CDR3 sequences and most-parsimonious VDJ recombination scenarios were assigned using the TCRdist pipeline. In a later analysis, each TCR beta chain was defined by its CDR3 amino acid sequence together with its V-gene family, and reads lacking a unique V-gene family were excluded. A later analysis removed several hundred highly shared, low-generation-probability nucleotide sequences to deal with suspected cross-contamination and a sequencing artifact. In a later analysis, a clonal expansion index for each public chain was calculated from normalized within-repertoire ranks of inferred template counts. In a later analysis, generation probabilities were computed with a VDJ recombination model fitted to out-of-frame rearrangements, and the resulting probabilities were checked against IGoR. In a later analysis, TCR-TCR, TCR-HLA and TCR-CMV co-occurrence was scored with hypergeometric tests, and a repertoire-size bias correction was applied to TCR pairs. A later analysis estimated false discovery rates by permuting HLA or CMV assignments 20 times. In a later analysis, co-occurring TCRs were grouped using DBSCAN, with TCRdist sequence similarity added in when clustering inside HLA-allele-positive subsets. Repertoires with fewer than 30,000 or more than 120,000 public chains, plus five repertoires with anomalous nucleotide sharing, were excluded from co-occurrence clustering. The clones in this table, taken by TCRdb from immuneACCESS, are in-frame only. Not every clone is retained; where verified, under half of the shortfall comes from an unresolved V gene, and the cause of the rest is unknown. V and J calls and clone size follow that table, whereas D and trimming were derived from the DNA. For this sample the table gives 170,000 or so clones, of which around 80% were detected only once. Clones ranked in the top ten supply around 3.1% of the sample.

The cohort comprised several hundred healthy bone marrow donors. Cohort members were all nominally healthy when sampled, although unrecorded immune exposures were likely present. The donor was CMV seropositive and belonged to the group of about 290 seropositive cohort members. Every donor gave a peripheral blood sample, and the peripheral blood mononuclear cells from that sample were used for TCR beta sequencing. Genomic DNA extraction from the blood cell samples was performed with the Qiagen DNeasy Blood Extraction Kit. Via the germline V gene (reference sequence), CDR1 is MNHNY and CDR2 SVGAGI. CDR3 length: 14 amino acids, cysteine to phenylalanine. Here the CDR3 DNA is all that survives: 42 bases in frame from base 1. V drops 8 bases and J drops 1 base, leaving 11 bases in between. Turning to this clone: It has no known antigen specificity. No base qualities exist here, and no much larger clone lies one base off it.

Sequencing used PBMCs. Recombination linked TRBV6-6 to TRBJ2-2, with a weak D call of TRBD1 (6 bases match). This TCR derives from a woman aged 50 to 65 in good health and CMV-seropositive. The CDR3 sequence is CASQRGGNTGELFF. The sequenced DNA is TGTGCCAGCCAAAGAGGGGGGAACACCGGGGAGCTGTTTTTT.